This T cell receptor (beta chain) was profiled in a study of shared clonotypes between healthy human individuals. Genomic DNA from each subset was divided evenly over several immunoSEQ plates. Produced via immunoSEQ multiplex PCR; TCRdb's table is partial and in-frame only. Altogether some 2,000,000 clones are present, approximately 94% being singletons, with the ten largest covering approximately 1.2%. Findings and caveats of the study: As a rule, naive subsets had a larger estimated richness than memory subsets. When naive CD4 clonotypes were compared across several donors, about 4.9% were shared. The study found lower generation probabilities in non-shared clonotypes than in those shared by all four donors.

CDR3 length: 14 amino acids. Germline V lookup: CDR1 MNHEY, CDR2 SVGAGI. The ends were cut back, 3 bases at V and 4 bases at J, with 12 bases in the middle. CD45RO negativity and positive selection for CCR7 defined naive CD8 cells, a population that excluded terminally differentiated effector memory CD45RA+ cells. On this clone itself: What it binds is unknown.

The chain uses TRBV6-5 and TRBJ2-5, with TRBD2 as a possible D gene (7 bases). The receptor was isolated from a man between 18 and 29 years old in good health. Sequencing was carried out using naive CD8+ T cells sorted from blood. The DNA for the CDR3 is TGTGCCAGCAGTTATGGGGGGGGCGCAGAGACCCAGTACTTC. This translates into CASSYGGGAETQYF.